This TCR beta chain was identified during a study of identical twins. Template switching introduced a universal primer site, and the cDNA bore unique molecular identifiers. TCRdb processed the 5' RACE reads anew with MiXCR; each CDR3 protein has one entry. The sample shows approximately 1.8 million distinct CDR3 sequences, 25% to 35% of them seen only once. Germline lookup yields CDR1 DFQATT and CDR2 SNEGSKA (reference sequence). Trimming cost V 5 bases and J 5 bases; bases outside gene matches: 12. CDR3 length: 14 amino acids. Study-wide findings and caveats: Out-of-frame beta sequences exhibited a weaker degree of excess twin sharing. Part of the zero-insertion signal could reflect confounding by invariant MAIT and iNKT cells.

Regarding this clonotype: The antigen remains unidentified.

The chain has TRBV20-1 and TRBJ2-7; 7 nucleotides match TRBD1. The source material was cord blood. This TCR was sampled from a newborn girl in good health. The CDR3 reads CSAEVLGGADEQYF. CDR3 nucleotide sequence: TGCAGTGCTGAGGTATTAGGGGGCGCGGACGAGCAGTACTTC.